The 27 T cell receptor beta chains below were found in one sample sequenced in a study of T-cell memory formation after mild COVID-19. Via MiXCR, TCRdb re-called the 5' RACE reads, giving one row per CDR3 protein. The data hold 400,000 to 500,000 distinct CDR3 sequences, with roughly 18% observed a single time. Sequencing used PBMCs or a T cell subset sorted from them (not recorded which). The receptors here all came from a young man who had mild COVID-19 (a few samples of this study predate the infection). Cell type and time point are not known.

This clonotype was found a few times. This CDR3 is CASSPTPSVPDTQYF. The CDR3 nucleotides are TGTGCCAGCAGCCCGACGCCTAGCGTCCCAGATACGCAGTATTTT. The V gene is TRBV7-3, the J gene TRBJ2-3; D might be TRBD2 (6 bases). This CDR3 region has 15 residues. Trimming took off 5 bases at V and 4 bases at J, with 16 bases between the two ends. Germline CDR1 is SGHTA and CDR2 is FQGTGA.

A few counts support this clonotype. The rearrangement links TRBV7-2 to TRBJ2-1; the match to TRBD2 covers 15 bases. This CDR3 comprises 14 residues. Trimming cost V 11 bases and J 6 bases; bases outside gene matches: 5. Germline CDR1 is SGHTA and CDR2 is FQGNSA. The CDR3 loop is CAARTSGGANEQFF. CDR3 in DNA: TGTGCCGCCAGGACTAGCGGGGGGGCCAATGAGCAGTTCTTC.

The chain employs TRBV5-1 and TRBJ2-1; 10 nucleotides line up with TRBD2. Germline CDR1 reads SGHRS; CDR2 reads YFSETQ. The CDR3 sequence is 17 residues long. With 2 bases clipped from V and 8 bases from J, the junction kept 13 bases outside the gene matches. The CDR3 here is CASSFGLAERSVDEQFF. The CDR3 DNA follows: TGCGCCAGCAGCTTTGGACTAGCGGAGAGGTCGGTGGATGAGCAGTTCTTC. Complete variable domain (other parts from reference TRBV5-1 and TRBJ2-1): KAGVTQTPRYLIKTRGQQVTLSCSPISGHRSVSWYQQTPGQGLQFLFEYFSETQRNKGNFPGRFSGRQFSNSRSEMNVSTLELGDSALYLCASSFGLAERSVDEQFFGPGTRLTVL.

The CDR3 sequence is CASSGYAGPYEQYF. The CDR3 region has the DNA TGTGCCAGCAGTGGTTACGCTGGGCCCTACGAGCAGTACTTC. The chain joins TRBV6-1 to TRBJ2-7; D is unclear. V lost 4 bases and J lost 2, with 12 bases in between. Looked up from germline, CDR1 is MNHNS and CDR2 is SASEGT. The CDR3 extends over 14 amino acids.

The rearrangement joins TRBV7-8 to TRBJ2-6; D is possibly TRBD2 (6 bases). Germline CDR1 SGHVS, CDR2 FQNEAQ. This CDR3 has 15 residues. Trimming left V 1 base short and J 5 bases short, with 9 bases between. The CDR3 nucleotides read TGTGCCAGCAGCTTAGGCGGGGATTGGGCCAACGTCCTGACTTTC. Amino acid sequence: CASSLGGDWANVLTF. Variable domain in full (rest from reference TRBV7-8 and TRBJ2-6): GAGVSQSPRYKVAKRGQDVALRCDPISGHVSLFWYQQALGQGPEFLTYFQNEAQLDKSGLPSDRFFAERPEGSVSTLKIQRTQQEDSAVYLCASSLGGDWANVLTFGAGSRLTVL.

This clonotype has a handful of counts. The chain couples TRBV20-1 to TRBJ1-1; the match to TRBD1 covers 9 bases. Germline loops: CDR1 DFQATT, CDR2 SNEGSKA (reference sequence). The V gene end was trimmed by 1 base and the J gene end by 4 bases; junction bases not matched to a gene: 10. This CDR3 is built from 16 residues. CDR3 residues: CSARGMDRGLGTEAFF. In DNA, the CDR3 is TGCAGTGCTAGAGGGATGGACAGGGGATTAGGCACTGAAGCTTTCTTT.

The rearrangement uses TRBV6-6 and TRBJ2-1, with 8 bases aligning to TRBD1. Germline V gene lookup returns CDR1 MNHNY and CDR2 SVGAGI (reference sequence). After removal of 3 bases from V and 5 bases from J, the junction contained 9 bases not matched to a gene. This CDR3 contains 16 residues. Here the CDR3 reads CASSYSRTGLDNEQFF. CDR3 sequence (DNA): TGTGCCAGCAGTTATTCACGGACAGGGCTGGACAATGAGCAGTTCTTC.

This clonotype was counted at least ten times. This chain joins TRBV5-1 and TRBJ2-2; 9 bases fit TRBD1. The trim removed 3 bases at V and 5 bases at J, leaving 5 bases unmatched. CDR1 SGHRS and CDR2 YFSETQ come from the germline V gene. There are 15 residues in the CDR3. CDR3 loop: CASSWGQGGTGELFF. Written as DNA, the CDR3 is TGCGCCAGCAGCTGGGGACAGGGAGGAACCGGGGAGCTGTTTTTT.

The chain uses TRBV4-3 and TRBJ2-3; D perhaps matches TRBD2 (6 bases). V was clipped by 3 bases and J by 1 base, with 11 bases between them. CDR1 is LGHNA and CDR2 is YSLEER in the germline V gene. There are 15 residues in the CDR3. Written as DNA, the CDR3 is TGCGCCAGCAGCCAGGATACTAGCCGCACAGATACGCAGTATTTT. Encoded protein: CASSQDTSRTDTQYF.

This clonotype was recorded a few times. This chain uses TRBV7-6 with TRBJ1-1; D may be TRBD1 (5 bases). Germline CDR1 and CDR2: SGHVS and FNYEAQ. The CDR3 totals 15 residues. V was pared by 5 bases and J by 5 bases, with 18 bases between. DNA for the CDR3: TGTGCCAGCAGCAAGAAGTGGCAGCGGGGGACTGAAGCTTTCTTT. This sequence encodes CASSKKWQRGTEAFF.

In this sample, this clonotype turned up many times. The chain combines TRBV7-2 with TRBJ2-7; D unclear. Trimming shortened V by 7 bases and J by 0 bases, and 13 bases separated the two germline ends. CDR1 is SGHTA and CDR2 is FQGNSA in the germline V gene. The CDR3 is 14 residues long. CDR3 DNA: TGTGCCAGCACCCCCCCAGGCAGCTCCTACGAGCAGTACTTC. It specifies CASTPPGSSYEQYF.

In its sample, this clonotype was seen a few times. The V and J genes are TRBV12-3 or TRBV12-4 and TRBJ1-6, with TRBD1 identical over 7 bases. V was pared by 5 bases and J by 7 bases, with 5 bases of the junction left unmatched. The CDR3 consists of 14 residues. CDR3 DNA sequence: TGTGCCAGCAGTCCCCAGGGGGGGAATTCACCCCTCCACTTT. This translates into CASSPQGGNSPLHF.

The table lists this clonotype with many counts. The rearrangement links TRBV4-3 to TRBJ1-5; D is ambiguous. The CDR3 consists of 15 residues. Trimming took off 0 bases at V and 7 bases at J, with 13 bases between the two ends. Germline values: CDR1 LGHNA, CDR2 YSLEER. CDR3 residues: CASSQDVGSGQPQHF. Written as DNA, the CDR3 is TGCGCCAGCAGCCAAGACGTGGGTTCGGGGCAGCCCCAGCATTTT.

V and J are TRBV12-1 and TRBJ1-5; the table assigns TRBD1, which was not confirmed against the DNA. TRBV12-1 is given as a pseudogene. This CDR3 has 18 residues. The CDR3 sequence: CASSSSQGRGYSNQPQHF. The CDR3 bases are TGTGCCAGCAGCTCCTCCCAGGGCAGGGGTTATAGCAATCAGCCCCAGCATTTT.

This clonotype was seen ten or more times. The V call is TRBV5-4, the J call TRBJ2-3; D is possibly TRBD1 (6 bases). This CDR3 spans 13 amino acids. Germline V gene sequence: CDR1 SGHNT, CDR2 YYREEE (reference sequence). V gave up 3 bases and J gave up 3 bases, with 8 bases separating them. The CDR3 bases are TGTGCCAGCAGCTCTCAGGGGACAGATACGCAGTATTTT. It specifies CASSSQGTDTQYF. The full variable domain, completed using reference TRBV5-4 and TRBJ2-3, is ETGVTQSPTHLIKTRGQQVTLRCSSQSGHNTVSWYQQALGQGPQFIFQYYREEENGRGNFPPRFSGLQFPNYSSELNVNALELDDSALYLCASSSQGTDTQYFGPGTRLTVL.

This clonotype was picked up a small number of times. The rearrangement links TRBV6-1 to TRBJ1-2; 8 bases fit TRBD1. In germline, CDR1 is MNHNS, CDR2 SASEGT. This CDR3 spans 14 amino acids. Unmatched junction bases numbered 4, after V lost 6 bases and J lost 1 base. The CDR3 DNA reads as TGTGCCAGCAGGACAGGGGAACATAACTATGGCTACACCTTC. It specifies CASRTGEHNYGYTF.

V gene TRBV4-3 combines with J gene TRBJ2-7; D is possibly TRBD2 (5 bases). Trimming left V 2 bases short and J 7 bases short, with 12 bases between. Germline V CDR1 and CDR2: LGHNA, YSLEER. This CDR3 spans 13 amino acids. CDR3 amino acids: CASSQIAGGEQYV. The CDR3 DNA is TGCGCCAGCAGCCAAATTGCGGGCGGAGAGCAGTACGTC.

This chain joins TRBV30 and TRBJ2-1, with D possibly being TRBD1 or TRBD2 (6 bases each). Trimming left V 2 bases short and J 10 bases short, with 12 bases between. There are 12 residues in the CDR3. The germline V gene has CDR1 GTSNPN and CDR2 SVGIG (reference sequence). CDR3 coding DNA: TGTGCCTGGAGTCGTGGGGGGCGAGAGCAGTTCTTC. Residues: CAWSRGGREQFF.

This clonotype showed up many times. DNA for the CDR3: TGCGCCAGCAGCCAAGTCCAGGATGGGACTGAAGCTTTCTTT. Amino acid sequence: CASSQVQDGTEAFF. The V gene is TRBV4-1, the J gene TRBJ1-1; D not certain. There are 14 residues in the CDR3. Deletions cut 1 base from V and 5 bases from J, with 11 bases between. Germline V gene sequence: CDR1 MGHRA, CDR2 YSYEKL.

In its sample, this clonotype was seen a few times. J is TRBJ1-2 and V is TRBV6-2 or TRBV6-3; D unresolved. CDR3 size: 13 residues. V lost 7 bases to trimming and J lost 8 bases, with 17 bases between them. Germline V gene lookup returns CDR1 MNHEY and CDR2 SVGEGT. CDR3 nucleotides: TGTGCCAGCACCTACGGGCCCGCGAAAGGCTACACCTTC. Translating gives CASTYGPAKGYTF.

The chain links TRBV12-3 or TRBV12-4 to TRBJ1-1; a possible D gene is TRBD1 (5 bases). V dropped 6 bases and J dropped 4 bases, with 18 bases sitting between them. The CDR3 has 15 amino acids. The CDR3 spells CASRQFQGVGTEAFF. The DNA for the CDR3 is TGTGCCAGCAGACAATTTCAGGGTGTTGGCACTGAAGCTTTCTTT.

This clonotype was observed a handful of times. V gene TRBV7-2 combines with J gene TRBJ2-7, with 11 bases fitting TRBD2. Per germline, CDR1 SGHTA and CDR2 FQGNSA. Trimming removed 4 bases from V and 4 bases from J; junction bases left unmatched: 6. There are 15 residues in the CDR3. DNA of the CDR3: TGTGCCAGCAGCTCACCTAGCGGGGGGCGATACGAGCAGTACTTC. Its protein product is CASSSPSGGRYEQYF.

This clonotype showed up just a few times. V and J are TRBV4-3 and TRBJ2-3; a weak D match, TRBD2 (5 bases). Germline V gene data show CDR1 as LGHNA and CDR2 as YSLEER. The ends were cut back, 0 bases at V and 5 bases at J, with 12 bases in the middle. The CDR3 is made up of 15 amino acids. DNA for the CDR3: TGCGCCAGCAGCCAAGAGAGGGCTACGGGAGATACGCAGTATTTT. Translation: CASSQERATGDTQYF.

The chain is built from TRBV18 and TRBJ1-1; no clear D. Looked up from germline, CDR1 is KGHSH and CDR2 is LQKENI. The CDR3 consists of 13 residues. V was clipped by 6 bases and J by 5 bases, with 13 bases between them. The CDR3 region is CASSLTRETEAFF. In DNA, the CDR3 is TGTGCCAGCTCGCTTACCCGGGAAACTGAAGCTTTCTTT.

A few counts support this clonotype. The V gene is TRBV7-2, the J gene TRBJ1-1, with a tentative D call TRBD1 (5 bases). The CDR3 runs to 12 residues. CDR1 SGHTA and CDR2 FQGNSA come from the germline V gene. V gave up 5 bases and J gave up 4 bases, with 8 bases separating them. The CDR3 DNA reads as TGTGCCAGCAGCCACCAGGGCACTGAAGCTTTCTTT. Protein product: CASSHQGTEAFF.

The rearrangement links TRBV7-2 to TRBJ2-7, with D unresolved. The germline V gene has CDR1 SGHTA and CDR2 FQGNSA. The V end lost 5 bases, the J end lost 4 bases, and 12 bases lay between the germline ends. There are 13 residues in the CDR3. In nucleotides, the CDR3 is TGTGCCAGCAGCCGGAAAAGGGATTACGAGCAGTACTTC. It translates to CASSRKRDYEQYF.

This clonotype has only a few counts. V gene TRBV4-1 combines with J gene TRBJ1-6; D is unresolved. V lost 4 bases, J lost 13 bases, and 20 bases lay in between. Germline V gives CDR1 MGHRA, CDR2 YSYEKL. The CDR3 sequence is 15 residues long. The CDR3 coding sequence is TGCGCCAGCAGCCGAGTACCGGGTCCCGGGCCTCCCCTCCACTTT. It translates to CASSRVPGPGPPLHF.